This T cell receptor (beta chain) is from a study of control samples from healthy donors and cancer patients. This CDR3 region has 14 residues. From germline, CDR1 is LGHNA and CDR2 YNFKEQ. The V segment lost 3 bases and the J segment 5 bases; nucleotides outside the gene matches: 3. Sequenced by immunoSEQ multiplex PCR; TCRdb stores in-frame clones only, minus some. Among 210,000 or so clones listed, around 93% were seen once. The sequencing sample was made of blood. This TCR was recovered from a man aged 25 to 40 in good health. V gene TRBV4-2 combines with J gene TRBJ1-1; 10 bases map to TRBD1. This CDR3 is CASSQGQGRTEAFF. For the CDR3, the DNA is TGTGCCAGCAGCCAGGGACAGGGGAGGACTGAAGCTTTCTTT.